What follows describes a single T cell receptor beta chain. Naive CD8 cells were CD45RO-negative, positively selected for CCR7, excluding terminally differentiated effector memory CD45RA+ cells. This record comes from a study of shared clonotypes between healthy human individuals. Clones were read by immunoSEQ multiplex PCR, and TCRdb kept only the in-frame ones, dropping some. The sample contains more than 2 million clones, roughly 95% of which appear only once. The CDR3 covers 15 residues. After removal of 2 bases from V and 7 bases from J, the junction contained 9 bases not matched to a gene. Germline V lookup: CDR1 SGHRS, CDR2 YFSETQ.

V usage is TRBV5-1 and J usage is TRBJ2-1, with 7 bases matching TRBD2. The source material was naive CD8+ T cells from PBMCs. This sequence was found in a man aged 18 to 29 in good health. Some clones in this sample may be carry-over from other donors' samples. CDR3 DNA sequence: TGCGCCAGCAGCTTCGCTAGCGGCCTGGGGAATGAGCAGTTCTTC. Its translation: CASSFASGLGNEQFF.